These 8 T cell receptor beta chains came from one sample sequenced in a study of shared clonotypes between healthy human individuals. This table comes from immunoSEQ multiplex PCR, and its TCRdb copy is limited to in-frame clones, with some not included. This sample has around 720,000 clones, with around four fifths found just once. Sequenced material: memory CD4+ T cells sorted from blood. The subset denotes: CD45RA-negative fraction. These receptors came from a woman aged 25 to 39 in good health.

CDR3 nucleotide sequence: TGCGCCAGCAGCGCTAGTCCCGGGACAGGGTTTCGTGGCTACACCTTC. Amino acid sequence: CASSASPGTGFRGYTF. The chain is built from TRBV5-1 and TRBJ1-2; 9 bases match TRBD1. The CDR3 has 16 residues. CDR1 SGHRS and CDR2 YFSETQ come from the germline V gene. With V trimmed by 4 bases and J by 7 bases, 14 bases remained unmatched.

The rearrangement uses TRBV28 and TRBJ1-1, with D perhaps matching TRBD1 (6 bases). In germline, CDR1 is MDHEN, CDR2 SYDVKM. Trimming removed 7 bases from V and 3 bases from J, with 18 bases in between. The CDR3 runs 15 residues. The DNA for the CDR3 is TGTGCCAGCATCAGAGGGGGGGCTGAGGACACTGAAGCTTTCTTT. It encodes CASIRGGAEDTEAFF.

The genes are TRBV2 and TRBJ1-1; TRBD1 matches at 8 bases. CDR3 length equals 14 residues. The J segment lost 3 bases and the V segment lost 4 bases, leaving 4 bases of the junction unmatched. Germline V gives CDR1 SNHLY, CDR2 FYNNEI. Written as DNA, the CDR3 is TGTGCCAGCAGTGTGCAGGGGGCGGACACTGAAGCTTTCTTT. Translating it yields CASSVQGADTEAFF. The complete variable domain, with remaining parts taken from reference TRBV2 and TRBJ1-1, reads EPEVTQTPSHQVTQMGQEVILRCVPISNHLYFYWYRQILGQKVEFLVSFYNNEISEKSEIFDDQFSVERPDGSNFTLKIRSTKLEDSAMYFCASSVQGADTEAFFGQGTRLTVV.

The chain has TRBV2 and TRBJ2-1; 9 nucleotides agree with TRBD1. V gave up 5 bases and J gave up 3 bases; unmatched junction bases: 2. There are 14 residues in the CDR3. Germline lookup yields CDR1 SNHLY and CDR2 FYNNEI. The CDR3 here is CASSTGGGYNEQFF. Here the CDR3 DNA reads TGTGCCAGCAGTACAGGGGGCGGCTACAATGAGCAGTTCTTC.

The CDR3 reads CASSLDPGPYNEQFF. Written as DNA, the CDR3 is TGTGCCAGCAGCTTAGATCCTGGGCCCTACAATGAGCAGTTCTTC. J is TRBJ2-1 and V is TRBV7-2, with D hard to call. Trimming shortened V by 1 base and J by 2 bases, and 9 bases separated the two germline ends. Germline V gene sequence: CDR1 SGHTA, CDR2 FQGNSA. This CDR3 contains 15 residues.

V usage is TRBV28 and J usage is TRBJ1-1; D is unclear. Germline V CDR1 and CDR2: MDHEN, SYDVKM. Trimming removed 1 base from V and 7 bases from J, with 7 bases in between. This CDR3 is 12 amino acids long. The CDR3 bases are TGTGCCAGCAGTTTATCGTGGAATGAAGCTTTCTTT. Protein: CASSLSWNEAFF.

The V call is TRBV5-4, the J call TRBJ2-2; weak D call: TRBD1 (6 bases). Germline V CDR1 and CDR2: SGHNT, YYREEE (reference sequence). With 5 bases removed from V and 6 bases from J, the gap between germline ends came to 17 bases. This CDR3 has 15 residues. CDR3 protein: CASREGGLGPGELFF. The CDR3 DNA reads TGTGCCAGCAGAGAAGGGGGTTTGGGGCCCGGGGAGCTGTTTTTT.

This clone was found a few times. V and J are TRBV4-2 and TRBJ2-2; tentative D call: TRBD2 (5 bases). V was shortened by 0 bases and J by 5 bases, with 10 bases between the two germline ends. The germline gives CDR1 LGHNA, CDR2 YNFKEQ. The CDR3 contains 15 residues. The CDR3 sequence is CASSQEGPGTGELFF. The CDR3 DNA reads TGTGCCAGCAGCCAAGAAGGTCCGGGGACCGGGGAGCTGTTTTTT.